Shown below are 10 T cell receptor beta chains from a single sample sequenced in a study of cytomegalovirus exposure and HLA in healthy donors. The PCR employed 60 Vbeta primers together with 13 Jbeta primers. Method: immunoSEQ multiplex PCR; TCRdb's copy keeps in-frame clones and lacks some. The sample lists 200,000 or so clones, about 87% seen once, with roughly 1.3% in the top ten. Material: PBMCs. These receptors came from a man aged 25 to 40 in good health and CMV-seronegative.

CDR3 residues: CASSQDEGTSGSSYNEQFF. The DNA of the CDR3 is TGTGCCAGCAGCCAAGATGAGGGGACTAGCGGAAGCTCCTACAATGAGCAGTTCTTC. V usage is TRBV4-2 and J usage is TRBJ2-1; 11 nucleotides agree with TRBD2. This CDR3 is built from 19 residues. V gave up 0 bases and J gave up 0 bases; unmatched junction bases: 7. Germline CDR1 and CDR2: LGHNA and YNFKEQ.

The V and J genes are TRBV4-3 and TRBJ2-1; 7 positions match TRBD2. Germline V CDR1 and CDR2: LGHNA, YSLEER. This CDR3 is built from 15 residues. Trimming at V came to 0 bases and at J to 9 bases, leaving 8 bases not matched to a gene. DNA of the CDR3: TGCGCCAGCAGCCAAGACACGGGGGGTCGCTCTGAGCAGTTCTTC. It encodes CASSQDTGGRSEQFF.

The chain joins TRBV4-3 to TRBJ2-6; 9 bases line up with TRBD1. Trimming removed 1 base from V and 2 bases from J; junction bases left unmatched: 3. From germline, CDR1 is LGHNA and CDR2 YSLEER. The CDR3 consists of 17 residues. The DNA for the CDR3 is TGCGCCAGCAGCCAAGGTGACAGGGGGACTGGGGCCAACGTCCTGACTTTC. Translated, it gives CASSQGDRGTGANVLTF.

J is TRBJ2-5 and V is TRBV7-9; TRBD1 is a possible D gene (6 bases). Trimming removed 7 bases at V and 5 bases at J, with 14 bases between. This CDR3 comprises 13 residues. Germline CDR1 reads SEHNR; CDR2 reads FQNEAQ (reference sequence). CDR3 sequence (DNA): TGTGCCAGCACTCGAACAGGGCGGGAGACCCAGTACTTC. It specifies CASTRTGRETQYF.

The chain recombines TRBV6-6 with TRBJ2-7; possible D gene TRBD2, 6 bases. Germline assignment: CDR1 MNHNY and CDR2 SVGAGI (reference sequence). Between the trimmed V and J ends, which lost 3 bases and 5 bases, there was a span of 17 bases. The CDR3 totals 15 residues. CDR3 sequence reads: CASSYIAQGLNEQYF. DNA for the CDR3: TGTGCCAGCAGTTATATAGCGCAGGGACTGAACGAGCAGTACTTC.

The chain recombines TRBV6-5 with TRBJ1-5, with D possibly matching TRBD1 (5 bases). CDR3 length equals 15 residues. CDR1 is MNHEY and CDR2 is SVGAGI in the germline V gene. V gave up 6 bases and J gave up 7 bases, with 19 bases separating them. The CDR3 region is CASRALRVWNQPQHF. The CDR3 DNA follows: TGTGCCAGCAGAGCCCTCAGGGTTTGGAACCAGCCCCAGCATTTT.

The genes are TRBV28 and TRBJ1-4; D not certain. This CDR3 is 13 amino acids long. Trimming took 5 bases from V and 0 from J, leaving 4 bases between them. The germline CDR1 and CDR2 sequences are MDHEN and SYDVKM. The CDR3 region has the DNA TGTGCCAGCAGTCCAGCAACTAATGAAAAACTGTTTTTT. Encoded protein: CASSPATNEKLFF.

The chain combines TRBV18 with TRBJ1-5, with TRBD1 matching 8 bases. J lost 7 bases, V lost 0 bases, and 5 bases had no gene match. This CDR3 is 15 amino acids long. Looked up from germline, CDR1 is KGHSH and CDR2 is LQKENI. Here the CDR3 DNA reads TGTGCCAGCTCACCACCGACAGGGGTAGGGCAGCCCCAGCATTTT. Translated, it gives CASSPPTGVGQPQHF.

The rearrangement links TRBV11-3 to TRBJ2-1; D remains unclear. V was shortened by 5 bases and J by 8 bases, with 13 bases between the two germline ends. This CDR3 has 13 residues. The germline CDR1 and CDR2 sequences are SGHNT and YENEEA. The CDR3 sequence is CASSLVGQDEQFF. CDR3 DNA sequence: TGTGCCAGCAGCCTAGTTGGGCAAGATGAGCAGTTCTTC.

This chain links TRBV15 with TRBJ1-3; TRBD1 matches 7 bases. The CDR3 has 14 amino acids. J gave up 3 bases and V 3 bases, and 2 bases lay outside the gene matches. CDR1 is LNHNV, CDR2 YYDKDF, per germline (reference sequence). The CDR3 spells CATSRTGFGNTIYF. The CDR3 nucleotides read TGTGCCACCAGCAGGACAGGGTTTGGAAACACCATATATTTT.